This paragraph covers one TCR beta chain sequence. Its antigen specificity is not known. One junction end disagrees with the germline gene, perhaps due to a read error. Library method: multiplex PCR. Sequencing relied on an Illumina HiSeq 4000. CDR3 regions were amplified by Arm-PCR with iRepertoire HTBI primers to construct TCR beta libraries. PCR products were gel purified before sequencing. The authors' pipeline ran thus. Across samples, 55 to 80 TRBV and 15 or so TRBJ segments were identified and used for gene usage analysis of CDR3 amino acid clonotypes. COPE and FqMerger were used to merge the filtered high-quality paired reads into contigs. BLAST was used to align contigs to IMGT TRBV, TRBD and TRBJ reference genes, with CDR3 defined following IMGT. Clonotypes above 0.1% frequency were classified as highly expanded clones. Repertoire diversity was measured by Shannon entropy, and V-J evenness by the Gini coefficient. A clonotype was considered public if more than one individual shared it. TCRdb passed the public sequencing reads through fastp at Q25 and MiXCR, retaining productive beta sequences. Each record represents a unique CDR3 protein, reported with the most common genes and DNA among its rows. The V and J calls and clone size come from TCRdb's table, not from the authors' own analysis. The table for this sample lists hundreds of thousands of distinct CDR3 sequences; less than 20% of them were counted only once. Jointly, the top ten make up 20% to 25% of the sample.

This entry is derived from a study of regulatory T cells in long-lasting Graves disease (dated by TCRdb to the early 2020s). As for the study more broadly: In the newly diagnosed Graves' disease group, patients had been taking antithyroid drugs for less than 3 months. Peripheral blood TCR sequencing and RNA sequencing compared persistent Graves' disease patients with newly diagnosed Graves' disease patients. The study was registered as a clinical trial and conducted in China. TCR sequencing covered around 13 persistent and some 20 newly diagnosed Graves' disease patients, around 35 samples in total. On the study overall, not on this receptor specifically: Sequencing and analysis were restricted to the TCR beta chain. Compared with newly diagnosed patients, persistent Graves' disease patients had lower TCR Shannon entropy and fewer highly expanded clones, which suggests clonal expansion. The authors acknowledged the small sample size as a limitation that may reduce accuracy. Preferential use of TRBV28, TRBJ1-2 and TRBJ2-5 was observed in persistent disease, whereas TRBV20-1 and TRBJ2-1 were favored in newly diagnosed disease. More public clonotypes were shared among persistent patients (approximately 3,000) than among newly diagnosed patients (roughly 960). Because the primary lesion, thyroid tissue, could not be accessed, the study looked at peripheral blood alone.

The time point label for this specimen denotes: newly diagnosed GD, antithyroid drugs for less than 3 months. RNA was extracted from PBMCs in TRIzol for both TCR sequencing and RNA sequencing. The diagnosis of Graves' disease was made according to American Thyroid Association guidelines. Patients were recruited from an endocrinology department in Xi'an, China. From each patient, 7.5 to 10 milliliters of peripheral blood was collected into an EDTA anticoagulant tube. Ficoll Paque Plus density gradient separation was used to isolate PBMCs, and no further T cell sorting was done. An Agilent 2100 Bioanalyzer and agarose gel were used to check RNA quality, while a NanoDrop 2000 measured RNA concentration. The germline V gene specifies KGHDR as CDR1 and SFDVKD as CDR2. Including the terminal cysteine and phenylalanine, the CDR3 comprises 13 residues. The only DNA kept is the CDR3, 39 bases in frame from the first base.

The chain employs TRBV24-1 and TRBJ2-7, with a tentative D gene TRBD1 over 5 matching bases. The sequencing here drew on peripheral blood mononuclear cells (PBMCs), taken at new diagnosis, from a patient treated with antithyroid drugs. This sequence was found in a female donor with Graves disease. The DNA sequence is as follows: TGTGCCACCAGTGACTCAACAGGTTGGGTGCAGTGCTTC. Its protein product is CATSDSTGWVQCF.